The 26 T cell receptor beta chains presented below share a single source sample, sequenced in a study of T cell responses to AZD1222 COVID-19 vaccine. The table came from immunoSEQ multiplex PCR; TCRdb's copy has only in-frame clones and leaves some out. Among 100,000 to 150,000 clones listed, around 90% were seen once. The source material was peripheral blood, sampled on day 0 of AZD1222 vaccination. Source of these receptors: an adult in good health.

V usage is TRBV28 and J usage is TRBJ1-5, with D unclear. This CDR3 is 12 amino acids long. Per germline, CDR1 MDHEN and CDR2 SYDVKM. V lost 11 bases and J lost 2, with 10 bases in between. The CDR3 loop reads CASCWGNQPQHF. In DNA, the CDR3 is TGTGCCTCCTGTTGGGGCAATCAGCCCCAGCATTTT.

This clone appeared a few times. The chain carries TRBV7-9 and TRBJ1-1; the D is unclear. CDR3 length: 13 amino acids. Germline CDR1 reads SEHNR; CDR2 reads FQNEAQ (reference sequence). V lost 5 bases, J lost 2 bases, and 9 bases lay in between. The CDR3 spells CASSPQINTEAFF. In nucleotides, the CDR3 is TGTGCCAGCAGCCCTCAGATAAACACTGAAGCTTTCTTT.

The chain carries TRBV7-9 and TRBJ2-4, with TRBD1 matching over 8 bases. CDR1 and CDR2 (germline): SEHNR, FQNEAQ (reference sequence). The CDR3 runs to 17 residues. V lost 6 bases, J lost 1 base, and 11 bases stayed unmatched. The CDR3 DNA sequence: TGTGCCAGCAGACTGACAGGGGCTAGTACGGCCAAAAACATTCAGTACTTC. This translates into CASRLTGASTAKNIQYF.

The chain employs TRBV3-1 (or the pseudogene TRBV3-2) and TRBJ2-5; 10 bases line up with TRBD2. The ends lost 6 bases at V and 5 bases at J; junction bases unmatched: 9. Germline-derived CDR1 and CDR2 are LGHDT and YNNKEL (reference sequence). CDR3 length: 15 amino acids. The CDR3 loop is CASSEVAGGEETQYF. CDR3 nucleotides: TGTGCCAGCAGTGAGGTAGCGGGGGGAGAGGAGACCCAGTACTTC.

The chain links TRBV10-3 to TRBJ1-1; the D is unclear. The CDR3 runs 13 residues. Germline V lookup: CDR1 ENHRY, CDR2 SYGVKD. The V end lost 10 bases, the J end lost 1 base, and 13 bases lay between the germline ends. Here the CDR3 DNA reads TGTGCCAGCTCGGTACAGCCGAACACTGAAGCTTTCTTT. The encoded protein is CASSVQPNTEAFF.

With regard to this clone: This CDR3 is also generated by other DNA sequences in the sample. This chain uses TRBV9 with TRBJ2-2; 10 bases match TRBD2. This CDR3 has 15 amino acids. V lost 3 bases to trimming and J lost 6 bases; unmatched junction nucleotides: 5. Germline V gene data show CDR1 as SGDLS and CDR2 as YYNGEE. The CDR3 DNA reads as TGTGCCAGCAGCGGGACTAGCGGACTACCCGGGGAGCTGTTTTTT. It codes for CASSGTSGLPGELFF.

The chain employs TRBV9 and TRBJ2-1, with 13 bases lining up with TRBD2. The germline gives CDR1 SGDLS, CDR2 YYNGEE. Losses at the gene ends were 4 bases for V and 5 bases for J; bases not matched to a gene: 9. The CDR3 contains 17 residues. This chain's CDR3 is CASSPSPGLAGNNEQFF. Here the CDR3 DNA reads TGTGCCAGCAGCCCCTCCCCGGGACTAGCGGGGAACAATGAGCAGTTCTTC.

The CDR3 region has the DNA TGTGCCAGCAGCTTAGAAAGGACAGTGAGGCCCACAGATACGCAGTATTTT. This codes for CASSLERTVRPTDTQYF. The V gene is TRBV7-3, the J gene TRBJ2-3, with a possible D match to TRBD1 (6 bases). The germline V and J ends were trimmed by 2 bases and 2 bases, with 17 bases remaining between them. Germline CDR1 SGHTA, CDR2 FQGTGA. The CDR3 sequence is 17 residues long.

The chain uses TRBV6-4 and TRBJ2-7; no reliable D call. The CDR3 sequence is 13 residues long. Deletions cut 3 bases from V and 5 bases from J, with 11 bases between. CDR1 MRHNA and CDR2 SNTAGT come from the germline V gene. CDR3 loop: CASSEVAGHEQYF. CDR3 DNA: TGTGCCAGCAGTGAAGTTGCTGGGCACGAGCAGTACTTC.

In DNA, the CDR3 is TGTGCCAGCAGCTTAACGGGGGGCTACTACAATGAGCAGTTCTTC. Translated, it gives CASSLTGGYYNEQFF. V is TRBV7-3 and J is TRBJ2-1; tentatively, D is TRBD1 or TRBD2 (6 bases each). V lost 0 bases to trimming and J lost 3 bases, with 9 bases between them. This CDR3 is 15 amino acids long. Germline V gene sequence: CDR1 SGHTA, CDR2 FQGTGA.

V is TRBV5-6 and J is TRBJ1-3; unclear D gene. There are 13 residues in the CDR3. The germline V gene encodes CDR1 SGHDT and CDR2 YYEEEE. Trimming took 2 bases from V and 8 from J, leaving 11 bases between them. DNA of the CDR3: TGTGCCAGCAGCTTCTCGGGAATCGACACCATATATTTT. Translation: CASSFSGIDTIYF.

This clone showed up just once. CDR3 nucleotides: TGTGCCAGCAGATTCCCGACAGGGGCTGGGGCCAACGTCCTGACTTTC. Its translation is CASRFPTGAGANVLTF. This sequence joins TRBV28 and TRBJ2-6; TRBD1 matches 8 bases. This CDR3 is 16 amino acids long. Germline CDR1 is MDHEN and CDR2 is SYDVKM. Unmatched junction bases numbered 6, after V lost 6 bases and J lost 2 bases.

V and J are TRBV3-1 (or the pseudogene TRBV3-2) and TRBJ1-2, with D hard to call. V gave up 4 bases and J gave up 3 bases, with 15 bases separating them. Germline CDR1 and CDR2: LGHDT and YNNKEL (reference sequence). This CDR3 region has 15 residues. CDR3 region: CASSPQARGYYGYTF. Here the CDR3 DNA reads TGTGCCAGCAGCCCCCAGGCGCGAGGGTACTATGGCTACACCTTC.

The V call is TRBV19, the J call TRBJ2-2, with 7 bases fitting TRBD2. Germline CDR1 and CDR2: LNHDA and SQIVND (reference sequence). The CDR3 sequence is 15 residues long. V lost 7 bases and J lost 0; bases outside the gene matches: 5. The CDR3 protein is CASIGGRSNTGELFF. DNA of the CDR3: TGTGCCAGTATCGGGGGGAGATCGAACACCGGGGAGCTGTTTTTT.

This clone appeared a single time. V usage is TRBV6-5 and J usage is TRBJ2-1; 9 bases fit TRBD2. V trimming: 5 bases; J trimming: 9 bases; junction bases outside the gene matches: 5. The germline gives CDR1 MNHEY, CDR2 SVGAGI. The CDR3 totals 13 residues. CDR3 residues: CASSRGREGEQFF. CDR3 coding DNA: TGTGCCAGCAGTCGAGGGCGGGAGGGTGAGCAGTTCTTC.

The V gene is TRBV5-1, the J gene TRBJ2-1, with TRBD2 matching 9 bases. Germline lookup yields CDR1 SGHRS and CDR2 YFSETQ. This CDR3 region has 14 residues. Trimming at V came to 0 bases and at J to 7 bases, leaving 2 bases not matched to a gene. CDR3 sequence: CASSLGSGGNEQFF. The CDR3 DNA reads TGCGCCAGCAGCTTGGGGAGCGGGGGGAATGAGCAGTTCTTC. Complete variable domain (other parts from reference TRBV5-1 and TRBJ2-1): KAGVTQTPRYLIKTRGQQVTLSCSPISGHRSVSWYQQTPGQGLQFLFEYFSETQRNKGNFPGRFSGRQFSNSRSEMNVSTLELGDSALYLCASSLGSGGNEQFFGPGTRLTVL.

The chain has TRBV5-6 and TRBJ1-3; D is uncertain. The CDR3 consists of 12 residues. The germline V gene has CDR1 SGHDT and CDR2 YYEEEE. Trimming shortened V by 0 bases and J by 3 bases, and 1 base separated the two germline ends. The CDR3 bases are TGTGCCAGCAGCTTGGTTGGAAACACCATATATTTT. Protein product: CASSLVGNTIYF.

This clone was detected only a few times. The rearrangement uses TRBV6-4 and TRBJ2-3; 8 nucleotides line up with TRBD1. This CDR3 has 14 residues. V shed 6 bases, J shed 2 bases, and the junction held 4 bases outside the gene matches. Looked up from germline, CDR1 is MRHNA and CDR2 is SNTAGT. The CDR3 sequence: CASSPTGATDTQYF. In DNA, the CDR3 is TGTGCCAGCAGCCCGACAGGGGCCACAGATACGCAGTATTTT.

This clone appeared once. The DNA of the CDR3 is TGTGCCAGCAGTGAATACTCTCCGTCCCGGGGGAACACTGAAGCTTTCTTT. This gives the protein CASSEYSPSRGNTEAFF. This chain joins TRBV25-1 and TRBJ1-1; D is undetermined. Between the trimmed V and J ends, which lost 0 bases and 1 base, there was a span of 15 bases. The CDR3 has 17 residues. CDR1 is MGHDK and CDR2 is SYGVNS in the germline V gene.

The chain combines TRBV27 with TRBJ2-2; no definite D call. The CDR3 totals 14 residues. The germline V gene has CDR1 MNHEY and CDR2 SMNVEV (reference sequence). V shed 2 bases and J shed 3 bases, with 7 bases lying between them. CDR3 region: CASSLILDTGELFF. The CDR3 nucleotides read TGTGCCAGCAGTTTAATCCTGGACACCGGGGAGCTGTTTTTT.

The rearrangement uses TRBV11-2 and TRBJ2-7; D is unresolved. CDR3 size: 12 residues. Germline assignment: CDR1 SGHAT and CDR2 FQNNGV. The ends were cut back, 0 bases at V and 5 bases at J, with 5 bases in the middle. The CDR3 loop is CASSLDLDEQYF. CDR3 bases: TGTGCCAGCAGCTTAGATCTGGACGAGCAGTACTTC.

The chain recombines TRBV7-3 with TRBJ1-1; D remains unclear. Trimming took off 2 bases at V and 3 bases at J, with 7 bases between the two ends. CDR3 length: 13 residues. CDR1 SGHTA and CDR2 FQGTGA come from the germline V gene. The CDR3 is CASSLQEDTEAFF. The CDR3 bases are TGTGCCAGCAGCTTACAGGAGGACACTGAAGCTTTCTTT.

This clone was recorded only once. The CDR3 bases are TGCGCCAGCAGTGGCGGATTCCCCCCAGATACGCAGTATTTT. This codes for CASSGGFPPDTQYF. This sequence joins TRBV5-1 and TRBJ2-3, with D unresolved. Germline CDR1 SGHRS, CDR2 YFSETQ. The CDR3 covers 14 residues. Trimming took 5 bases from V and 4 from J, leaving 14 bases between them. The complete variable domain, with remaining parts taken from reference TRBV5-1 and TRBJ2-3, reads KAGVTQTPRYLIKTRGQQVTLSCSPISGHRSVSWYQQTPGQGLQFLFEYFSETQRNKGNFPGRFSGRQFSNSRSEMNVSTLELGDSALYLCASSGGFPPDTQYFGPGTRLTVL.

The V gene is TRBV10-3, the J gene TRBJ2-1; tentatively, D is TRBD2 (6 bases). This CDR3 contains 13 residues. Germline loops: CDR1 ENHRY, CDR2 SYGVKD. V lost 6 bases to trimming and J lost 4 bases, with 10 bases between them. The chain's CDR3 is CAIRASEYNEQFF. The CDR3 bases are TGTGCCATCAGGGCTAGCGAATACAATGAGCAGTTCTTC.

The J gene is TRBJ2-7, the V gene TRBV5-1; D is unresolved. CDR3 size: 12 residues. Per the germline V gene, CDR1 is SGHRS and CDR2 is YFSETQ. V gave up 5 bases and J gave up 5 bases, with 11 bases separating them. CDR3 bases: TGCGCCAGCAGGGAGATAGAAAACGAGCAGTACTTC. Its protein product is CASREIENEQYF.

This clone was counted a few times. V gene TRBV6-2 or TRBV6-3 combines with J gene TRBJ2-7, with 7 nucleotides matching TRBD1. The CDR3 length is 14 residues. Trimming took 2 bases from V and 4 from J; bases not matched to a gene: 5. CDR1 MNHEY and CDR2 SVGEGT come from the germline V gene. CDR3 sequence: CASSYGTVRYEQYF. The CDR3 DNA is TGTGCCAGCAGTTACGGGACAGTGAGGTACGAGCAGTACTTC.